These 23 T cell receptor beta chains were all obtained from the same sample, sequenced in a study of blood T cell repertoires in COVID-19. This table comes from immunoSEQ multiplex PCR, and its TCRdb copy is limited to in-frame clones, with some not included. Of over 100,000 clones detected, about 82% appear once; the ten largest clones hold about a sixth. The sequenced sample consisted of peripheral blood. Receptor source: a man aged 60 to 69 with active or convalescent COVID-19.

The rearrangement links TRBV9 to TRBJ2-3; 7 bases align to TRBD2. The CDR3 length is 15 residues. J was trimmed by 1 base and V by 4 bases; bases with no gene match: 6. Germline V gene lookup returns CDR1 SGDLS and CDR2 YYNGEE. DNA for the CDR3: TGTGCCAGCAGCACTCAGCGGGACGGCACAGATACGCAGTATTTT. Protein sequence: CASSTQRDGTDTQYF.

CDR3 DNA sequence: TGTGCCAGCTCAGCACTGACAGGGGAGAACACCGGGGAGCTGTTTTTT. Translation gives CASSALTGENTGELFF. The chain recombines TRBV18 with TRBJ2-2, with 8 bases fitting TRBD1. CDR3 length: 16 residues. V shed 5 bases, J shed 1 base, and the junction held 6 bases outside the gene matches. The V gene's germline CDR1 is KGHSH and CDR2 LQKENI.

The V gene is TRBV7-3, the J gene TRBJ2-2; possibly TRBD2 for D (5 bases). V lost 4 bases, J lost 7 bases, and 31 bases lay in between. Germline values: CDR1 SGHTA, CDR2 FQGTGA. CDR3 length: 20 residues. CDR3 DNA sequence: TGTGCCAGCAGCTCCCCAGGTCTTTTCCGGAGGCCGGGAACACACGGGGAGCTGTTTTTT. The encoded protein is CASSSPGLFRRPGTHGELFF.

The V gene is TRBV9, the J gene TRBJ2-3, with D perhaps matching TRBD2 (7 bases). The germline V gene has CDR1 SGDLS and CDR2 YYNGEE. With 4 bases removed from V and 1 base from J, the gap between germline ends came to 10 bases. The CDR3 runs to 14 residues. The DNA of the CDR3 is TGTGCCAGCAGCCCCGGGGGGCGCACAGATACGCAGTATTTT. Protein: CASSPGGRTDTQYF.

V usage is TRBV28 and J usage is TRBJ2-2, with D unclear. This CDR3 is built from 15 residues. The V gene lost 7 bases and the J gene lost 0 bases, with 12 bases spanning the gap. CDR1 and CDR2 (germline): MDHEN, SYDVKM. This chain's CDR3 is CASTPGGTNTGELFF. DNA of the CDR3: TGTGCCAGCACCCCCGGCGGCACGAACACCGGGGAGCTGTTTTTT.

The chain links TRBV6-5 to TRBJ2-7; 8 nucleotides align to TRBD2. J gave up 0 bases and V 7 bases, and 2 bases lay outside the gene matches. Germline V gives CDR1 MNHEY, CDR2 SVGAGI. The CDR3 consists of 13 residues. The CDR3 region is CASKLAVSYEQYF. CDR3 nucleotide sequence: TGTGCCAGCAAACTAGCGGTCTCCTACGAGCAGTACTTC.

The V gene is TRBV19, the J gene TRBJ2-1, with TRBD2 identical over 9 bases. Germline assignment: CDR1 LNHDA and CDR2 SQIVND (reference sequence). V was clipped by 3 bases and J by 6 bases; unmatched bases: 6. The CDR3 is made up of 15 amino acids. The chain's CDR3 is CASSIVAGEVNEQFF. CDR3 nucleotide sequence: TGTGCCAGTAGTATCGTAGCGGGAGAGGTCAATGAGCAGTTCTTC.

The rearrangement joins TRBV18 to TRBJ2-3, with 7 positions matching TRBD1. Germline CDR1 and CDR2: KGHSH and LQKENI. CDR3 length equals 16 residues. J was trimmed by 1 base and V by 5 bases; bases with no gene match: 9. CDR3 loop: CASSTRQGVGTDTQYF. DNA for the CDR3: TGTGCCAGCTCAACCCGACAGGGAGTCGGCACAGATACGCAGTATTTT.

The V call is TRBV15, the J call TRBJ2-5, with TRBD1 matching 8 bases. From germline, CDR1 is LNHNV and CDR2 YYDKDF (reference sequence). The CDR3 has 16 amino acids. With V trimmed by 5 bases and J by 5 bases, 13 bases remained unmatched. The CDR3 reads CATSGRARTGKETQYF. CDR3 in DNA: TGTGCCACCAGCGGAAGGGCTCGGACAGGGAAGGAGACCCAGTACTTC.

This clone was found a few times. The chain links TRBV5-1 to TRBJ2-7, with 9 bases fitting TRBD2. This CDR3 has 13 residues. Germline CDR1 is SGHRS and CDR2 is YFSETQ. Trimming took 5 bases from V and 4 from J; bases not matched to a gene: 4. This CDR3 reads CASRSGRRYEQYF. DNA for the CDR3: TGCGCCAGCAGAAGCGGGAGGAGGTACGAGCAGTACTTC.

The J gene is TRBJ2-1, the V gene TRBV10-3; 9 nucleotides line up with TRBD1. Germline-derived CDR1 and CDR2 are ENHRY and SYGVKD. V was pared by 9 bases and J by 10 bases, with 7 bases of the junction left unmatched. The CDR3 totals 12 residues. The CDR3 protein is CAIGQGLREQFF. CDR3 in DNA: TGTGCCATTGGACAGGGGTTGCGAGAGCAGTTCTTC.

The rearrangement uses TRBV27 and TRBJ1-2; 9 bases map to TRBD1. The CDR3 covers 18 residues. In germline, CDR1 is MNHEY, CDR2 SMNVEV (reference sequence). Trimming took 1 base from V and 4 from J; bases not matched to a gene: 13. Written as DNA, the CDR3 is TGTGCCAGCAGTTTATGGGGTGGGTCCGGGACAGGGCCCTATGGCTACACCTTC. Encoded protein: CASSLWGGSGTGPYGYTF.

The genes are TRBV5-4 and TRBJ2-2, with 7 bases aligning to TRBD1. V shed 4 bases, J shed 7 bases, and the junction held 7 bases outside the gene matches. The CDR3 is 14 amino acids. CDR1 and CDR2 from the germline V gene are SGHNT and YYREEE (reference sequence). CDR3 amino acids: CASSGQGGFGELFF. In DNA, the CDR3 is TGTGCCAGCAGCGGACAAGGGGGCTTCGGGGAGCTGTTTTTT.

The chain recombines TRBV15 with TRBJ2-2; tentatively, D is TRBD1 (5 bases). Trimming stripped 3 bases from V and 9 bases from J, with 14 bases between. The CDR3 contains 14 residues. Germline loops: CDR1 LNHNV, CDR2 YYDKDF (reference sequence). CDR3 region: CATSSGRQGRELFF. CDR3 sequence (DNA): TGTGCCACCAGCAGTGGAAGGCAGGGCAGGGAGCTGTTTTTT.

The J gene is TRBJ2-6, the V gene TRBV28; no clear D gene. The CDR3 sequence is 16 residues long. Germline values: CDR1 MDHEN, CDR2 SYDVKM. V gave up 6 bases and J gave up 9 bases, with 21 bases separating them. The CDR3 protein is CASSSPGNYRGNVLTF. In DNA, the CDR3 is TGTGCCAGCAGCTCCCCGGGTAATTATCGTGGCAACGTCCTGACTTTC.

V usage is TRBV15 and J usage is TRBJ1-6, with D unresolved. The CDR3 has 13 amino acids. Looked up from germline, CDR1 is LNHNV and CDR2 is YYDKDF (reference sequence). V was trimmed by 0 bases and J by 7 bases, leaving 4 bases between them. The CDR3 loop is CATSRDGNSPLHF. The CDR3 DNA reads TGTGCCACCAGCAGAGATGGCAATTCACCCCTCCACTTT.

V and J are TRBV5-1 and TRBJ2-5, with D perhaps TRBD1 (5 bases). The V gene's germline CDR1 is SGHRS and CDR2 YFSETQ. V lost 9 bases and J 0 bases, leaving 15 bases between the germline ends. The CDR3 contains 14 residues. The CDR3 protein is CATGAQGHQETQYF. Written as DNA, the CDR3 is TGCGCCACTGGGGCTCAGGGCCACCAAGAGACCCAGTACTTC.

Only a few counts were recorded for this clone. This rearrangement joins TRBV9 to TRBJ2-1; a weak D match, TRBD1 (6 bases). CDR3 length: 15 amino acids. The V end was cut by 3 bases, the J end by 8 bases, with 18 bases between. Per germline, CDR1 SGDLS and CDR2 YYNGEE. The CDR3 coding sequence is TGTGCCAGCAGCGCACAGGGAAATAGGGACGATGAGCAGTTCTTC. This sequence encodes CASSAQGNRDDEQFF.

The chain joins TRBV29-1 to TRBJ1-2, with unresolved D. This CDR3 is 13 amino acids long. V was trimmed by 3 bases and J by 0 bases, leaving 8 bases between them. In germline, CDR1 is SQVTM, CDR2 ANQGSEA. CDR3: CSVDWATNYGYTF. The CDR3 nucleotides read TGCAGCGTTGACTGGGCCACTAACTATGGCTACACCTTC.

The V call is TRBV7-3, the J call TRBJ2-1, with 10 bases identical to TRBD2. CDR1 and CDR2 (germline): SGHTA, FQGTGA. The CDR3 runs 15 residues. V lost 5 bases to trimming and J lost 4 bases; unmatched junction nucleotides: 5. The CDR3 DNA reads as TGTGCCAGCAGCCTACTAGCGGGACTATACAATGAGCAGTTCTTC. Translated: CASSLLAGLYNEQFF.

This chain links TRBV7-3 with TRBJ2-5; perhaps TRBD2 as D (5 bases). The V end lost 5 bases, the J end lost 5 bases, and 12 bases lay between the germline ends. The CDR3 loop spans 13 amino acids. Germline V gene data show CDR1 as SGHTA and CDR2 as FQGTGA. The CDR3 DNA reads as TGTGCCAGCAGCCCCGGAAGGGAGGAGACCCAGTACTTC. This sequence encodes CASSPGREETQYF.

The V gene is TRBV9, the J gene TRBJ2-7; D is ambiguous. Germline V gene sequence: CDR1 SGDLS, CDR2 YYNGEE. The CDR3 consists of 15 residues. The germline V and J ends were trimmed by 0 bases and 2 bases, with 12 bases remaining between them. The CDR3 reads CASSVEANRAYEQYF. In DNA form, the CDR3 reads TGTGCCAGCAGCGTAGAGGCAAACAGAGCCTACGAGCAGTACTTC.

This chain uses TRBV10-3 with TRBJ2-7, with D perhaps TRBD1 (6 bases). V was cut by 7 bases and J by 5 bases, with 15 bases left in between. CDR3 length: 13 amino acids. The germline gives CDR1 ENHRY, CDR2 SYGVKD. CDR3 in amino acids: CAITPLQGHEQYF. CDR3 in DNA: TGTGCCATCACCCCCTTACAGGGCCACGAGCAGTACTTC.